Below are 15 T cell receptor beta chains sequenced from a single sample in a study of OX40 agonist ivuxolimab in advanced cancers. Generated by immunoSEQ multiplex PCR, the TCRdb table keeps only in-frame clones and is missing some. The sample includes fewer than 25,000 clones, approximately 86% of them seen just once. The material sequenced was CD4+ or CD8+ T cells sorted from blood, taken in a trial of the OX40 agonist ivuxolimab. The receptors here all came from an adult with an advanced solid tumor such as melanoma, head and neck, liver or kidney cancer.

CDR3 nucleotides: TGTGCCAGCAGTTCAGACTATCTAGCCAAAAACATTCAGTACTTC. It translates to CASSSDYLAKNIQYF. The V gene is TRBV28, the J gene TRBJ2-4, with D tentatively TRBD2 (5 bases). The V and J ends lost 4 bases and 0 bases respectively, with 10 bases between them. The germline gives CDR1 MDHEN, CDR2 SYDVKM. This CDR3 contains 15 residues.

This chain connects TRBV9 to TRBJ2-3; a weak D match, TRBD2 (5 bases). In germline, CDR1 is SGDLS, CDR2 YYNGEE. Trimming took off 2 bases at V and 0 bases at J, with 16 bases between the two ends. This CDR3 has 17 residues. The CDR3 DNA reads as TGTGCCAGCAGCGTTCTAACGAGGGAAGTAAGCACAGATACGCAGTATTTT. It yields the protein CASSVLTREVSTDTQYF. Complete variable domain (other parts from reference TRBV9 and TRBJ2-3): DSGVTQTPKHLITATGQRVTLRCSPRSGDLSVYWYQQSLDQGLQFLIQYYNGEERAKGNILERFSAQQFPDLHSELNLSSLELGDSALYFCASSVLTREVSTDTQYFGPGTRLTVL.

This chain uses TRBV25-1 with TRBJ1-2; unclear D gene. V lost 1 base and J lost 5, with 2 bases in between. The CDR3 spans 11 residues. CDR1 and CDR2 from the germline V gene are MGHDK and SYGVNS. The CDR3 region is CASSELYGYTF. The DNA of the CDR3 is TGTGCCAGCAGTGAATTATATGGCTACACCTTC.

This clone was observed a single time. The rearrangement links TRBV5-6 to TRBJ2-1; no clear D. V gave up 7 bases and J gave up 2 bases, with 7 bases separating them. This CDR3 has 12 amino acids. CDR1 SGHDT and CDR2 YYEEEE come from the germline V gene. The CDR3 bases are TGTGCCAGCGGGCTAGCCTACAATGAGCAGTTCTTC. This gives the protein CASGLAYNEQFF.

The chain carries TRBV19 and TRBJ2-1, with TRBD2 matching over 11 bases. CDR3 length: 15 amino acids. CDR1 LNHDA and CDR2 SQIVND come from the germline V gene (reference sequence). The V gene end was trimmed by 7 bases and the J gene end by 3 bases; junction bases not matched to a gene: 5. CDR3 sequence: CASNTGLAGYNEQFF. In nucleotides, the CDR3 is TGTGCCAGTAACACTGGACTAGCGGGCTACAATGAGCAGTTCTTC.

The chain carries TRBV7-6 and TRBJ2-5; D might be TRBD1 or TRBD2, each matching 6 bases. Between the trimmed V and J ends, which lost 4 bases and 5 bases, there was a span of 17 bases. The V gene's germline CDR1 is SGHVS and CDR2 FNYEAQ. The CDR3 sequence is 15 residues long. The CDR3 DNA is TGTGCCAGCAGCTCTAAGGGGGGTACGAGGGAGACCCAGTACTTC. Translating gives CASSSKGGTRETQYF.

The J gene is TRBJ2-1, the V gene TRBV7-9; no reliable D call. Germline lookup yields CDR1 SEHNR and CDR2 FQNEAQ (reference sequence). Trimming shortened V by 3 bases and J by 6 bases, and 6 bases separated the two germline ends. The CDR3 covers 12 residues. CDR3 DNA: TGTGCCAGCAGCTTTAGTGCCAATGAGCAGTTCTTC. Amino acid sequence: CASSFSANEQFF.

The chain employs TRBV13 and TRBJ1-1; D remains unclear. Germline V gene lookup returns CDR1 PRHDT and CDR2 FYEKMQ (reference sequence). The germline V and J ends were trimmed by 5 bases and 8 bases, with 12 bases remaining between them. The length of the CDR3 is 12 residues. The CDR3 DNA follows: TGTGCCAGCAGCCTCGACTTGGAAGAAGCTTTCTTT. Encoded protein: CASSLDLEEAFF. Full variable domain (outside the CDR3, taken from reference TRBV13 and TRBJ1-1): AAGVIQSPRHLIKEKRETATLKCYPIPRHDTVYWYQQGPGQDPQFLISFYEKMQSDKGSIPDRFSAQQFSDYHSELNMSSLELGDSALYFCASSLDLEEAFFGQGTRLTVV.

The chain is built from TRBV7-9 and TRBJ2-2; D gene ambiguous. V was shortened by 1 base and J by 7 bases, with 13 bases between the two germline ends. This CDR3 region has 15 residues. Germline-derived CDR1 and CDR2 are SEHNR and FQNEAQ (reference sequence). Here the CDR3 reads CASSLVGQFDGELFF. The CDR3 DNA follows: TGTGCCAGCAGCTTAGTTGGCCAGTTCGACGGGGAGCTGTTTTTT.

The V gene is TRBV7-9, the J gene TRBJ2-1, with 9 bases lining up with TRBD2. The CDR3 spans 15 residues. The J segment lost 3 bases and the V segment lost 5 bases, leaving 5 bases of the junction unmatched. Germline CDR1 and CDR2: SEHNR and FQNEAQ (reference sequence). The CDR3 bases are TGTGCCAGCAGCCCCCGACTAGCGGACTACAATGAGCAGTTCTTC. It specifies CASSPRLADYNEQFF.

The rearrangement joins TRBV29-1 to TRBJ2-1; the D gene is possibly TRBD1 (5 bases). From germline, CDR1 is SQVTM and CDR2 ANQGSEA. V lost 3 bases and J 7 bases, leaving 7 bases between the germline ends. This CDR3 comprises 11 residues. In DNA, the CDR3 is TGCAGCGTTGAGCAGGGAAATGAGCAGTTCTTC. Protein sequence: CSVEQGNEQFF.

J is TRBJ2-1 and V is TRBV6-4; a possible D gene is TRBD1 (6 bases). The ends were cut back, 6 bases at V and 6 bases at J, with 18 bases in the middle. In germline, CDR1 is MRHNA, CDR2 SNTAGT. This CDR3 is 15 amino acids long. The CDR3 reads CASSESSGDTNEQFF. CDR3 sequence (DNA): TGTGCCAGCAGCGAGTCCTCCGGGGACACCAATGAGCAGTTCTTC.

The chain carries TRBV9 and TRBJ2-1; 8 nucleotides align to TRBD2. The J segment lost 8 bases and the V segment lost 5 bases, leaving 9 bases of the junction unmatched. CDR1 is SGDLS, CDR2 YYNGEE, per germline. This CDR3 region has 14 residues. The CDR3 DNA sequence: TGTGCCAGCAGTCACGAGCGGGAGTTCGATGAGCAGTTCTTC. Protein: CASSHEREFDEQFF.

The rearrangement links TRBV28 to TRBJ2-2; 11 nucleotides match TRBD2. V gave up 7 bases and J gave up 1 base; unmatched junction bases: 5. Germline assignment: CDR1 MDHEN and CDR2 SYDVKM. This CDR3 is built from 16 residues. The CDR3 DNA reads TGTGCCAGCAAATCGGGACTAGCGGAGAACACCGGGGAGCTGTTTTTT. Its translation: CASKSGLAENTGELFF.

The chain joins TRBV6-5 to TRBJ2-1; D is unclear. The CDR3 is 13 amino acids. Trimming shortened V by 6 bases and J by 9 bases, and 15 bases separated the two germline ends. CDR1 and CDR2 (germline): MNHEY, SVGAGI. The chain's CDR3 is CASRVNRQAEQFF. The DNA for the CDR3 is TGTGCCAGCAGGGTGAATCGACAAGCTGAGCAGTTCTTC.